Detailed here is one TCR beta chain. Some clones are missing from TCRdb's copy, which holds only in-frame ones; the method was immunoSEQ multiplex PCR. The repertoire consists of approximately 100,000 clones, with just over 90% occurring once and the leading ten covering about 4%. The record originates from a study of control samples from healthy donors and cancer patients. Sequenced input: blood. This receptor was taken from a woman between 18 and 29 years old in good health.

This CDR3 reads CASSQGAGREKLFF. Written as DNA, the CDR3 is TGTGCCAGCAGTCAGGGGGCTGGCCGTGAAAAACTGTTTTTT. The chain has TRBV5-6 and TRBJ1-4, with 8 bases that match TRBD1. The CDR3 is 14 amino acids. From germline, CDR1 is SGHDT and CDR2 YYEEEE. Germline trimming cut 5 bases from V and 7 bases from J; bases unmatched to any gene: 7.